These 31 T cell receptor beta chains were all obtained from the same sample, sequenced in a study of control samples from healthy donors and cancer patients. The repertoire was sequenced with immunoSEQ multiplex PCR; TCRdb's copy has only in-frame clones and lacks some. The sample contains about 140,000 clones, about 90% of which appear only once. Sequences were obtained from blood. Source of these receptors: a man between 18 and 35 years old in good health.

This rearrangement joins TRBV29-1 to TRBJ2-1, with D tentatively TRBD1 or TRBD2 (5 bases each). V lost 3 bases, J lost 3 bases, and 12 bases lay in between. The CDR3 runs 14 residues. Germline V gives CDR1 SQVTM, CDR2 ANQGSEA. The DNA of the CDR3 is TGCAGCGTTGATCGGGGACGGAACTACAATGAGCAGTTCTTC. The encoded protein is CSVDRGRNYNEQFF.

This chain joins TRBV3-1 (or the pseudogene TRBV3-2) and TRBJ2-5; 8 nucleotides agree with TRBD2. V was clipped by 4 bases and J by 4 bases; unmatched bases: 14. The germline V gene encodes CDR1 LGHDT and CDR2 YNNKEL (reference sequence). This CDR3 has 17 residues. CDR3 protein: CASSLAGGGPGRETQYF. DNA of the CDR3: TGTGCCAGCAGCCTCGCCGGGGGGGGGCCGGGTAGAGAGACCCAGTACTTC.

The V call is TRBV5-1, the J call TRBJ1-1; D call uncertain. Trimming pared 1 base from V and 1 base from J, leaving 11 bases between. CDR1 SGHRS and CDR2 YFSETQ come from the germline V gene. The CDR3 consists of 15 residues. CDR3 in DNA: TGCGCCAGCAGCTTGATAGGAGACTGGAACACTGAAGCTTTCTTT. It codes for CASSLIGDWNTEAFF.

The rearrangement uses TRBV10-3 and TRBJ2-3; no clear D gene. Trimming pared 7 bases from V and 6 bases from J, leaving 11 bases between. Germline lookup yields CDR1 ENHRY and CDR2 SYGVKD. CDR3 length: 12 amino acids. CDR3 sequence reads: CAIKGVSDTQYF. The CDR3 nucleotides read TGTGCCATCAAAGGCGTGAGCGATACGCAGTATTTT.

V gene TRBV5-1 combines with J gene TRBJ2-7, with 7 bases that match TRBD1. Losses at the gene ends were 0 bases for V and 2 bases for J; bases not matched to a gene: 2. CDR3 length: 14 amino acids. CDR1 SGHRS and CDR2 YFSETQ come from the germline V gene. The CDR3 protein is CASSLGRGPYEQYF. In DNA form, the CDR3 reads TGCGCCAGCAGCTTGGGAAGGGGGCCCTACGAGCAGTACTTC. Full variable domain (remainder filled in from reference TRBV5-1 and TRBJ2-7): KAGVTQTPRYLIKTRGQQVTLSCSPISGHRSVSWYQQTPGQGLQFLFEYFSETQRNKGNFPGRFSGRQFSNSRSEMNVSTLELGDSALYLCASSLGRGPYEQYFGPGTRLTVT.

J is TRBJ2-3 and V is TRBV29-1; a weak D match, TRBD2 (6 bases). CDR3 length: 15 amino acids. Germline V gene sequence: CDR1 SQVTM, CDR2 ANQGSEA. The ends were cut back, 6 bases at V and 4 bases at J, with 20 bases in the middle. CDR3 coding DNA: TGCAGCGTGAACGTAGGGGCGGGGATCCCAGATACGCAGTATTTT. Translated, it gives CSVNVGAGIPDTQYF.

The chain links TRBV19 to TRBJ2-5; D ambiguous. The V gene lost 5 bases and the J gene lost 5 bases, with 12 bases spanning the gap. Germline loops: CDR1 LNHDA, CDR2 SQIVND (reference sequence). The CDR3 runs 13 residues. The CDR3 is CASSVTFAETQYF. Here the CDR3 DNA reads TGTGCCAGTAGTGTAACATTTGCGGAGACCCAGTACTTC.

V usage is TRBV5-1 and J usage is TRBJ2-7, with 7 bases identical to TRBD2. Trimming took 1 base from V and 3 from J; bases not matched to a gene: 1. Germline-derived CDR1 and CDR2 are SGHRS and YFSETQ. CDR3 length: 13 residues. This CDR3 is CASSLWEGYEQYF. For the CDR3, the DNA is TGCGCCAGCAGCTTGTGGGAGGGCTACGAGCAGTACTTC.

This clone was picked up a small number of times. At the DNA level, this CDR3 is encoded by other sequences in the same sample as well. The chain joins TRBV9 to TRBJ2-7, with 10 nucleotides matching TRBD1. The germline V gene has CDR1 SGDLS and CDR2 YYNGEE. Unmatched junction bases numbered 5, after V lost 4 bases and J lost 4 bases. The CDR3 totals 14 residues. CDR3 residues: CASSPGTGVYEQYF. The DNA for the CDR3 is TGTGCCAGCAGCCCAGGGACAGGGGTTTACGAGCAGTACTTC.

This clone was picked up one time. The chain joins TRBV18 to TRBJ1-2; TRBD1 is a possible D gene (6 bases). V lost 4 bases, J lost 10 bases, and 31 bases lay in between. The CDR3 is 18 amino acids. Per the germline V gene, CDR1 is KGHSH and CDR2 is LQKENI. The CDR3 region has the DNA TGTGCCAGCTCACTTCCTCGAGGCAGGGGAGCTTTGATGGACGTCTACACCTTC. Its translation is CASSLPRGRGALMDVYTF.

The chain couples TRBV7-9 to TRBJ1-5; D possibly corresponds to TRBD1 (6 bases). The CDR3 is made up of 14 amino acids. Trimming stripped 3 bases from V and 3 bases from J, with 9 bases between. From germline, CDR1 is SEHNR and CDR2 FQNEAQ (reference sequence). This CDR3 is CASSFGGLNQPQHF. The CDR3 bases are TGTGCCAGCAGCTTCGGGGGCCTCAATCAGCCCCAGCATTTT.

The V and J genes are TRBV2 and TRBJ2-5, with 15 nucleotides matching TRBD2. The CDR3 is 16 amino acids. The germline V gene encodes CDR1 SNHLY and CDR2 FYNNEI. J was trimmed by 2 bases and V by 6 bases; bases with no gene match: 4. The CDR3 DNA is TGTGCCAGCAGCGAGGGACTAGCGGGGGGTCAAGAGACCCAGTACTTC. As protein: CASSEGLAGGQETQYF.

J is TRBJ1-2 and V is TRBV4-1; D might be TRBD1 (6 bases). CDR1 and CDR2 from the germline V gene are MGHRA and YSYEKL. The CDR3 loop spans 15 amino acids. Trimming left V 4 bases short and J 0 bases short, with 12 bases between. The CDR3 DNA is TGCGCCAGCAGCCGGGACATTGGGACTAACTATGGCTACACCTTC. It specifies CASSRDIGTNYGYTF.

CDR3 protein: CSVEDHGGFGANVLTF. Written as DNA, the CDR3 is TGCAGCGTTGAAGATCATGGAGGGTTCGGGGCCAACGTCCTGACTTTC. The chain recombines TRBV29-1 with TRBJ2-6; possible D gene TRBD2, 6 bases. Germline V CDR1 and CDR2: SQVTM, ANQGSEA. This CDR3 contains 16 residues. V was trimmed by 0 bases and J by 4 bases, leaving 13 bases between them.

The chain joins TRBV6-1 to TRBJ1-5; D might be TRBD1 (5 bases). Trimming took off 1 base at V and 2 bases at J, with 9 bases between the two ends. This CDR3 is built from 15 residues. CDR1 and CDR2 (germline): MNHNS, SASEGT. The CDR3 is CASSEVGLGNQPQHF. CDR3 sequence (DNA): TGTGCCAGCAGTGAAGTGGGGCTAGGCAATCAGCCCCAGCATTTT.

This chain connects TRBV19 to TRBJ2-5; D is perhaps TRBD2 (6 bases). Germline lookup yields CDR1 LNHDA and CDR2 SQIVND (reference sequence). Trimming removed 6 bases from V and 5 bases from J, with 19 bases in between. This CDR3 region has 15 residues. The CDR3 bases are TGTGCCAGTAGGTCCGGCGGGTCTGGGGGGGAGACCCAGTACTTC. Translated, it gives CASRSGGSGGETQYF.

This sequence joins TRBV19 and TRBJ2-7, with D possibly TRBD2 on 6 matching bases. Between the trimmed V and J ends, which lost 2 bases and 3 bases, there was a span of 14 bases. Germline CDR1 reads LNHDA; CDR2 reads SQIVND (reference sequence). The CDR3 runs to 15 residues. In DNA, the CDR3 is TGTGCCAGTAGTATATTGGTAGGGAGGCACTACGAGCAGTACTTC. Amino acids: CASSILVGRHYEQYF.

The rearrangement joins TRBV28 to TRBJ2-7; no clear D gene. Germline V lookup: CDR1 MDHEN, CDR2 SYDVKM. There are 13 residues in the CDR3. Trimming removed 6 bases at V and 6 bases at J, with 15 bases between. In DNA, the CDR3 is TGTGCCAGCAGGCCCGTGGCAGGCGGCGAGCAGTACTTC. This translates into CASRPVAGGEQYF.

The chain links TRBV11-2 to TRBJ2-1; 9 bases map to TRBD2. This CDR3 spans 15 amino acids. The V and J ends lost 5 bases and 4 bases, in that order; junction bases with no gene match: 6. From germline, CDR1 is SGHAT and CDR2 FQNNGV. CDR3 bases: TGTGCCAGCAGCCCCGGGACTAGCCTTTACAATGAGCAGTTCTTC. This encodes CASSPGTSLYNEQFF.

DNA for the CDR3: TGTGCCAGCAGTCCACAACAGGCATTTCAGCCCCAGCATTTT. Its protein product is CASSPQQAFQPQHF. This chain links TRBV28 with TRBJ1-5; TRBD1 might be the D (5 bases). V shed 5 bases and J shed 6 bases, with 14 bases lying between them. CDR3 length: 14 amino acids. Germline-derived CDR1 and CDR2 are MDHEN and SYDVKM.

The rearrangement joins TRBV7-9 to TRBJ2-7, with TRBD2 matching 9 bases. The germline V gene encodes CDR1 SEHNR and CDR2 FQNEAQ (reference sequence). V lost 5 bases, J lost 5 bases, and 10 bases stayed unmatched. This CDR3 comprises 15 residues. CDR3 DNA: TGTGCCAGCAGCAGAATTAGCGGGGGTTGGAACGAGCAGTACTTC. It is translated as CASSRISGGWNEQYF. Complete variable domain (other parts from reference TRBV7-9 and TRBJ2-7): DTGVSQNPRHKITKRGQNVTFRCDPISEHNRLYWYRQTLGQGPEFLTYFQNEAQLEKSRLLSDRFSAERPKGSFSTLEIQRTEQGDSAMYLCASSRISGGWNEQYFGPGTRLTVT.

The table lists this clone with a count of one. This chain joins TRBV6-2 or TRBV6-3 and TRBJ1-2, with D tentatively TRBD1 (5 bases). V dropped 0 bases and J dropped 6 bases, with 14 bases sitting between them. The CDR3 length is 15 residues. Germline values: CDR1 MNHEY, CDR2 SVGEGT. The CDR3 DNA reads TGTGCCAGCAGTTACTCGATCGGAGCCAGGGATGGCTACACCTTC. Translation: CASSYSIGARDGYTF.

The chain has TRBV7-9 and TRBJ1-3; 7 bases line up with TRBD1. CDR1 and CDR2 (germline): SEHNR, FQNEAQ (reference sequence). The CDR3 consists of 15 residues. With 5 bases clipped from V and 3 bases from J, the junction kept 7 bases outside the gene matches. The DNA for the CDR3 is TGTGCCAGCAGCCACGGTCAGGGGGATGGAAACACCATATATTTT. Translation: CASSHGQGDGNTIYF.

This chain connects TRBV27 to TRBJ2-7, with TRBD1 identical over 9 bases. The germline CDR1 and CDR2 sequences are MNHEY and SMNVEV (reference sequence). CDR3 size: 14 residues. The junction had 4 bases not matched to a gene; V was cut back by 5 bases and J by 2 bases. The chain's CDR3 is CASSIRTGAYEQYF. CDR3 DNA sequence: TGTGCCAGCAGTATCCGGACAGGGGCCTACGAGCAGTACTTC.

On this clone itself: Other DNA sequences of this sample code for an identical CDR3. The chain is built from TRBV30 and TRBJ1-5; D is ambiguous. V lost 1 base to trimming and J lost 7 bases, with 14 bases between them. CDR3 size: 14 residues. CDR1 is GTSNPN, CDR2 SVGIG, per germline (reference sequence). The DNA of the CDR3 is TGTGCCTGGAGTGAAGGGTCGCCCGGCCAGCCCCAGCATTTT. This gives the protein CAWSEGSPGQPQHF.

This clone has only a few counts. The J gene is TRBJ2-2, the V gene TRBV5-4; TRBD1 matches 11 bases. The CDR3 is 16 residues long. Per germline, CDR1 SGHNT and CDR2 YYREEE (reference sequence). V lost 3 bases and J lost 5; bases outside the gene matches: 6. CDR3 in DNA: TGTGCCAGCAGCTCGGGACAGGGGGTGAATACCGGGGAGCTGTTTTTT. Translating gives CASSSGQGVNTGELFF.

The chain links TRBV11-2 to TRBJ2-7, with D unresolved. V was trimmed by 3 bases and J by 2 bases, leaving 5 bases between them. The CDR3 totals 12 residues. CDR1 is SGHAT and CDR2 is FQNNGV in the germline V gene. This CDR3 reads CASSFFAYEQYF. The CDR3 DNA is TGTGCCAGCAGCTTTTTTGCCTACGAGCAGTACTTC.

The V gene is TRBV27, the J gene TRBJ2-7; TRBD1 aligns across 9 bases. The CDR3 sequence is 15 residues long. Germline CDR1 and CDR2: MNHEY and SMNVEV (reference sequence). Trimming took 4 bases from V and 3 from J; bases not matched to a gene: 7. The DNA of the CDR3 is TGTGCCAGCAGTTCAGCGGGACAGGGCCGCTACGAGCAGTACTTC. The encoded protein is CASSSAGQGRYEQYF.

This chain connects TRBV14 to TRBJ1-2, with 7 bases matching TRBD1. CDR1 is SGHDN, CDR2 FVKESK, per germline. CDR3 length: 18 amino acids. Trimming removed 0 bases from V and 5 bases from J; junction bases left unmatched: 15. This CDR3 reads CASSQDGAIGTVKYGYTF. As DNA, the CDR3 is TGTGCCAGCAGCCAAGATGGAGCCATCGGGACAGTAAAATATGGCTACACCTTC.

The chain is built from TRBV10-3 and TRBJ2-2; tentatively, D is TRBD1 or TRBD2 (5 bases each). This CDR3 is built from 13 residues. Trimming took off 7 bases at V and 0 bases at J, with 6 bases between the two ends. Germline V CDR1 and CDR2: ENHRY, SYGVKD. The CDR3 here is CAITGPNTGELFF. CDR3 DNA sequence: TGTGCCATCACGGGGCCGAACACCGGGGAGCTGTTTTTT.

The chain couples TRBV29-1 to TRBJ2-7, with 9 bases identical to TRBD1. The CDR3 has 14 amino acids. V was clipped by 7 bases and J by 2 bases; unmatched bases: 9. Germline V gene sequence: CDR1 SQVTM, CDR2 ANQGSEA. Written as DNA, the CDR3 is TGCAGCGCTAGGGACAGGGATTACCCCTACGAGCAGTACTTC. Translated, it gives CSARDRDYPYEQYF.